These 24 T cell receptor beta chains came from one sample sequenced in a study of OX40 agonist ivuxolimab in advanced cancers. The protocol was immunoSEQ multiplex PCR, while the TCRdb copy is restricted to in-frame clones and leaves out a portion. The sample contains 55,000 to 75,000 clones, more than 80% of which appear only once. The starting material was CD4+ or CD8+ T cells sorted from blood, obtained in a trial of the OX40 agonist ivuxolimab. The receptors derive from an adult with an advanced solid tumor such as melanoma, head and neck, liver or kidney cancer.

About this clone: At one end, the junction sequence differs from germline, possibly due to a read error. The genes are TRBV7-7 and TRBJ2-5, with 7 bases aligning to TRBD1. The V gene's germline CDR1 is SSHAT and CDR2 FNYEAQ (reference sequence). The length of the CDR3 is 14 residues. CDR3 in amino acids: CASSQSGTDGTQYF. The CDR3 DNA reads TGTGCTAGCAGCCAATCCGGGACAGACGGGACCCAGTACTTC.

This chain uses TRBV6-1 with TRBJ2-2; 7 positions match TRBD2. Per germline, CDR1 MNHNS and CDR2 SASEGT. CDR3 length: 15 amino acids. V dropped 10 bases and J dropped 6; count of bases not matched to a gene: 14. The CDR3 loop is CATQFGGREAGELFF. The CDR3 nucleotides read TGTGCCACCCAATTCGGGGGGAGAGAGGCCGGGGAGCTGTTTTTT.

The CDR3 DNA is TGTGCCAGCAGTGAAGGTGGGGGCGGAGATACGCAGTATTTT. This gives the protein CASSEGGGGDTQYF. This chain connects TRBV2 to TRBJ2-3, with D possibly TRBD1 on 6 matching bases. Trimming took 1 base from V and 5 from J, leaving 10 bases between them. Germline V gene data show CDR1 as SNHLY and CDR2 as FYNNEI. The CDR3 sequence is 14 residues long.

The chain combines TRBV27 with TRBJ1-6, with D tentatively TRBD1 (6 bases). With 3 bases removed from V and 10 bases from J, the gap between germline ends came to 19 bases. Germline values: CDR1 MNHEY, CDR2 SMNVEV (reference sequence). The CDR3 covers 16 residues. CDR3 sequence: CASSFSTQGQKSPLHF. CDR3 in DNA: TGTGCCAGCAGTTTCTCCACCCAGGGGCAGAAGTCACCCCTCCACTTT.

This clone was recorded once. The chain recombines TRBV23-1 with TRBJ2-7; D gene ambiguous. TRBV23-1 is known as an ORF, though its function is uncertain. V was cut by 8 bases and J by 2 bases, with 10 bases left in between. The CDR3 spans 12 residues. The DNA of the CDR3 is TGCGCCAGCGAGACTCCTACCTACGAGCAGTACTTC. Its protein is CASETPTYEQYF.

The chain joins TRBV7-2 to TRBJ2-1; D is uncertain. The CDR3 spans 13 residues. Germline CDR1 is SGHTA and CDR2 is FQGNSA. Trimming stripped 5 bases from V and 13 bases from J, with 18 bases between. The CDR3 region is CASSAGSTVGQFF. CDR3 sequence (DNA): TGTGCCAGCAGCGCAGGATCCACCGTCGGACAGTTCTTC. Full variable domain (rest looked up from reference TRBV7-2 and TRBJ2-1): GAGVSQSPSNKVTEKGKDVELRCDPISGHTALYWYRQSLGQGLEFLIYFQGNSAPDKSGLPSDRFSAERTGGSVSTLTIQRTQQEDSAVYLCASSAGSTVGQFFGPGTRLTVL.

The chain combines TRBV9 with TRBJ2-2; 7 positions agree with TRBD2. J was trimmed by 6 bases and V by 4 bases; bases with no gene match: 0. This CDR3 region has 12 residues. Germline CDR1 SGDLS, CDR2 YYNGEE. CDR3 loop: CASSRGAGELFF. The CDR3 DNA follows: TGTGCCAGCAGCCGGGGGGCCGGGGAGCTGTTTTTT.

The chain couples TRBV21-1 to TRBJ1-2; TRBD1 reflects the table's D call only, with no check against the DNA. TRBV21-1 is a pseudogene locus. CDR3 length: 17 amino acids. CDR3 region: CASSKGTGGRRGFGYTF. Written as DNA, the CDR3 is TGTGCCAGCAGCAAAGGGACAGGGGGCAGGAGAGGTTTTGGCTACACCTTC.

The rearrangement joins TRBV7-8 to TRBJ2-3; D may be TRBD2 (5 bases). Trimming stripped 5 bases from V and 2 bases from J, with 14 bases between. The length of the CDR3 is 15 residues. Germline values: CDR1 SGHVS, CDR2 FQNEAQ. In nucleotides, the CDR3 is TGTGCCAGCAGCCCAAGATACGGGGACACAGATACGCAGTATTTT. This sequence encodes CASSPRYGDTDTQYF.

The chain's CDR3 is CASSGAGDSYEQYF. CDR3 sequence (DNA): TGCGCCAGCAGCGGAGCGGGAGACTCCTACGAGCAGTACTTC. V and J are TRBV5-1 and TRBJ2-7; 8 bases match TRBD2. Germline V gives CDR1 SGHRS, CDR2 YFSETQ. This CDR3 has 14 residues. Trimming at V came to 4 bases and at J to 0 bases, leaving 3 bases not matched to a gene.

The V and J genes are TRBV4-2 and TRBJ1-3, with D unclear. V was cut by 4 bases and J by 8 bases, with 15 bases left in between. CDR3 length equals 14 residues. CDR1 is LGHNA, CDR2 YNFKEQ, per germline. DNA of the CDR3: TGTGCCAGCAGCCCGGGTACAGTGGAGGACACCATATATTTT. Encoded protein: CASSPGTVEDTIYF.

The rearrangement uses TRBV6-1 and TRBJ2-2; D gene uncertain. Germline CDR1 reads MNHNS; CDR2 reads SASEGT. The germline V and J ends were trimmed by 5 bases and 1 base, with 8 bases remaining between them. CDR3 length: 14 amino acids. CDR3 sequence reads: CASSRIKNTGELFF. CDR3 nucleotides: TGTGCCAGCAGTAGAATCAAGAACACCGGGGAGCTGTTTTTT.

V is TRBV10-1 and J is TRBJ2-7; 10 nucleotides agree with TRBD2. The CDR3 has 15 amino acids. The V and J ends lost 6 bases and 3 bases, in that order; junction bases with no gene match: 8. Per the germline V gene, CDR1 is WNHNN and CDR2 is SYGVQD (reference sequence). In DNA, the CDR3 is TGCGCCAGCAGCCGACTAGCGGGTGGGGACTACGAGCAGTACTTC. Amino acid sequence: CASSRLAGGDYEQYF.

The CDR3 loop is CASSGSSRTQYF. The CDR3 DNA sequence: TGTGCCAGCAGTGGGAGTAGCCGTACGCAGTATTTT. This chain connects TRBV2 to TRBJ2-3; D is unresolved. Germline V gene sequence: CDR1 SNHLY, CDR2 FYNNEI. V lost 4 bases, J lost 8 bases, and 10 bases lay in between. The CDR3 runs to 12 residues.

The V call is TRBV6-1, the J call TRBJ1-1; D remains unclear. The CDR3 is made up of 13 amino acids. Trimming took off 5 bases at V and 1 base at J, with 8 bases between the two ends. Per the germline V gene, CDR1 is MNHNS and CDR2 is SASEGT. CDR3 nucleotides: TGTGCCAGCAGTCCAAACAGGAACACTGAAGCTTTCTTT. This translates into CASSPNRNTEAFF.

The chain carries TRBV5-5 and TRBJ1-1; D is uncertain. CDR1 SGHKS and CDR2 YYEKEE come from the germline V gene (reference sequence). This CDR3 comprises 13 residues. V was trimmed by 5 bases and J by 1 base, leaving 9 bases between them. CDR3 residues: CASREDTNTEAFF. CDR3 nucleotide sequence: TGTGCCAGCAGGGAAGACACGAACACTGAAGCTTTCTTT.

The sample holds a few counts of this clone. The chain is built from TRBV28 and TRBJ2-7, with D uncertain. The germline V gene has CDR1 MDHEN and CDR2 SYDVKM. V was clipped by 6 bases and J by 4 bases, with 13 bases between them. This CDR3 has 13 residues. The CDR3 region is CASRNTVGYEQYF. DNA for the CDR3: TGTGCCAGCAGGAACACGGTGGGTTACGAGCAGTACTTC.

The chain has TRBV15 and TRBJ2-7; the match to TRBD2 covers 9 bases. Per germline, CDR1 LNHNV and CDR2 YYDKDF (reference sequence). Trimming at V came to 1 base and at J to 1 base, leaving 5 bases not matched to a gene. CDR3 size: 16 residues. The CDR3 region is CATSRGLTSGSYEQYF. In DNA form, the CDR3 reads TGTGCCACCAGCAGAGGTTTAACTAGCGGGTCCTACGAGCAGTACTTC.

V usage is TRBV9 and J usage is TRBJ2-1; 9 positions match TRBD2. This CDR3 is 16 amino acids long. With V trimmed by 0 bases and J by 2 bases, 3 bases remained unmatched. CDR1 SGDLS and CDR2 YYNGEE come from the germline V gene. The CDR3 spells CASSVEREAAYNEQFF. The DNA of the CDR3 is TGTGCCAGCAGCGTAGAGCGGGAGGCCGCCTACAATGAGCAGTTCTTC.

The V gene is TRBV10-3, the J gene TRBJ2-3; TRBD2 matches at 9 bases. CDR3 length: 15 residues. Germline CDR1 reads ENHRY; CDR2 reads SYGVKD. Trimming cost V 2 bases and J 8 bases; bases outside gene matches: 8. The CDR3 region has the DNA TGTGCCATCAGTGAGCAGGCGGGAGGGGTGGGTACGCAGTATTTT. Translated, it gives CAISEQAGGVGTQYF.

This rearrangement joins TRBV11-3 to TRBJ1-3, with 8 bases lining up with TRBD1. CDR1 and CDR2 (germline): SGHNT, YENEEA. The CDR3 runs to 16 residues. Trimming at V came to 5 bases and at J to 1 base, leaving 7 bases not matched to a gene. Written as DNA, the CDR3 is TGTGCCAGCAGCCTGGACAGGGCCACTTCTGGAAACACCATATATTTT. Protein: CASSLDRATSGNTIYF.

This chain uses TRBV4-2 with TRBJ2-7; D unresolved. CDR1 and CDR2 from the germline V gene are LGHNA and YNFKEQ. The CDR3 totals 15 residues. The V end lost 3 bases, the J end lost 3 bases, and 15 bases lay between the germline ends. This chain's CDR3 is CASSHVLASDYEQYF. The CDR3 coding sequence is TGTGCCAGCAGCCACGTACTGGCGAGTGACTACGAGCAGTACTTC.

V is TRBV5-5 and J is TRBJ1-1, with D hard to call. Germline CDR1 reads SGHKS; CDR2 reads YYEKEE (reference sequence). CDR3 size: 14 residues. V lost 0 bases and J 2 bases, leaving 8 bases between the germline ends. For the CDR3, the DNA is TGTGCCAGCAGCTTGGGACCGTCAAACACTGAAGCTTTCTTT. Translation gives CASSLGPSNTEAFF.

The chain is built from TRBV5-1 and TRBJ2-3; TRBD2 matches at 9 bases. CDR3 length: 15 amino acids. Per germline, CDR1 SGHRS and CDR2 YFSETQ. Trimming cost V 0 bases and J 5 bases; bases outside gene matches: 4. The CDR3 region is CASSLGLAGEDTQYF. CDR3 sequence (DNA): TGCGCCAGCAGCTTGGGTTTAGCGGGAGAAGATACGCAGTATTTT.